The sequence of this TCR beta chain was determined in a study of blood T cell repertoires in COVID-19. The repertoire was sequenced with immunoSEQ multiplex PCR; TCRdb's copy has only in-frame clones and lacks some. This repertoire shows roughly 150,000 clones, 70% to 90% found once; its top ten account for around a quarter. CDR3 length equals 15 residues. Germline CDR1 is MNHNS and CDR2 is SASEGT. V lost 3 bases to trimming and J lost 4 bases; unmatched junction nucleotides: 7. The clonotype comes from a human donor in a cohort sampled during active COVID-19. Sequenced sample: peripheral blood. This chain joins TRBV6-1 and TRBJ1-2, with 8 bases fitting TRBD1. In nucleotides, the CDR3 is TGTGCCAGCAGTGACCCGGGACAGGCTTTCTATGGCTACACCTTC. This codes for CASSDPGQAFYGYTF.